The next 8 T cell receptor beta chains were all read from a single sample in a study of regulatory T cells in long-lasting Graves disease. Time point denoted: persistent/refractory GD, antithyroid drugs over 5 years with positive TRAb. From PBMCs, RNA was extracted and then used to make the TCR library. Library construction for TCR beta used iRepertoire HTBI primers and Arm-PCR of CDR3 regions. TCRdb redid the calling of the multiplex PCR reads with MiXCR, one entry per CDR3 protein. The profile covers roughly 470,000 distinct CDR3 sequences, with less than 25% appearing a single time and under 9% taken by the ten largest. Sample: peripheral blood mononuclear cells (PBMCs), taken when the disease was refractory, from a patient treated with antithyroid drugs. These receptors originate from a female donor with Graves disease.

Here the CDR3 DNA reads TGTGCCAGTAGTCATCGGGACAGGGTAGCCAAAAACATTCAGTACTTC. It yields the protein CASSHRDRVAKNIQYF. V usage is TRBV19 and J usage is TRBJ2-4; 9 nucleotides match TRBD1. The CDR3 is 16 residues long. The ends lost 5 bases at V and 0 bases at J; junction bases unmatched: 5. Germline values: CDR1 LNHDA, CDR2 SQIVND (reference sequence). The variable domain in full, completed from reference TRBV19 and TRBJ2-4, reads DGGITQSPKYLFRKEGQNVTLSCEQNLNHDAMYWYRQDPGQGLRLIYYSQIVNDFQKGDIAEGYSVSREKKESFPLTVTSAQKNPTAFYLCASSHRDRVAKNIQYFGAGTRLSVL.

This rearrangement joins TRBV6-1 to TRBJ2-2, with D perhaps TRBD1 (6 bases). Trimming removed 6 bases from V and 3 bases from J, with 20 bases in between. Looked up from germline, CDR1 is MNHNS and CDR2 is SASEGT. The CDR3 runs 17 residues. The DNA for the CDR3 is TGTGCCAGCAGCCAGACAACAAGGGGGTTATACACCGGGGAGCTGTTTTTT. Amino acid sequence: CASSQTTRGLYTGELFF.

This clonotype showed up just a few times. This rearrangement joins TRBV19 to TRBJ1-2; 8 bases line up with TRBD1. CDR1 is LNHDA, CDR2 SQIVND, per germline (reference sequence). The CDR3 contains 13 residues. V lost 6 bases and J lost 7; bases outside the gene matches: 7. The chain's CDR3 is CASRLPDRAGYTF. CDR3 DNA: TGTGCCAGTAGACTCCCGGACAGGGCTGGCTACACCTTC.

This clonotype was counted at least ten times. The J gene is TRBJ1-1, the V gene TRBV2, with D uncertain. In germline, CDR1 is SNHLY, CDR2 FYNNEI. The CDR3 covers 14 residues. The ends were cut back, 1 base at V and 3 bases at J, with 9 bases in the middle. DNA for the CDR3: TGTGCCAGCAGTGAAGAGGGTCTTTACACTGAAGCTTTCTTT. Translated: CASSEEGLYTEAFF.

This clonotype has a count of ten or more. The chain recombines TRBV28 with TRBJ1-1; no firm D call. Trimming took off 3 bases at V and 1 base at J, with 15 bases between the two ends. This CDR3 is built from 16 residues. Germline values: CDR1 MDHEN, CDR2 SYDVKM. CDR3 DNA: TGTGCCAGCAGTTTTACGGACCAAGATCAGAACACTGAAGCTTTCTTT. Amino acids: CASSFTDQDQNTEAFF.

This clonotype has a count of ten or more. The rearrangement links TRBV12-3 or TRBV12-4 to TRBJ1-4; D unclear. V gave up 3 bases and J gave up 1 base, with 6 bases separating them. The CDR3 consists of 14 residues. The CDR3 spells CASSFSRTNEKLFF. CDR3 bases: TGTGCCAGCAGTTTTTCCAGAACTAATGAAAAACTGTTTTTT.

This clonotype has a count of ten or more. CDR3 DNA: TGTGCCAGCAGTGCCGGACAGGGTTCACCCCTCCACTTT. Protein: CASSAGQGSPLHF. This chain connects TRBV3-1 to TRBJ1-6, with 8 bases aligning to TRBD1. V gave up 6 bases and J gave up 9 bases; unmatched junction bases: 4. The CDR3 spans 13 residues. Per the germline V gene, CDR1 is LGHDT and CDR2 is YNNKEL (reference sequence).

The chain is built from TRBV20-1 and TRBJ2-5; TRBD2 might be the D (6 bases). V lost 5 bases to trimming and J lost 8 bases, with 15 bases between them. Germline V gives CDR1 DFQATT, CDR2 SNEGSKA (reference sequence). The CDR3 consists of 12 residues. The CDR3 protein is CSAENTGVTQYF. The CDR3 nucleotides read TGCAGTGCTGAGAACACGGGGGTTACCCAGTACTTC.